This TCR beta chain was sequenced during a study of siplizumab effects on memory and regulatory T cells. V lost 2 bases and J lost 7; bases outside the gene matches: 8. Germline V gene data show CDR1 as MNHEY and CDR2 as SVGAGI. There are 16 residues in the CDR3. The data were produced by immunoSEQ multiplex PCR, yet TCRdb's version contains in-frame clones alone and is incomplete. The repertoire holds fewer than 120,000 clones, with roughly 92% as singletons. V is TRBV6-5 and J is TRBJ2-3; 11 bases agree with TRBD1. Sequencing used CD4+ T cells sorted from blood. This TCR was recovered from a human donor in good health. The CDR3 protein is CASSYRGQGVGNTQYF. The CDR3 nucleotides are TGTGCCAGCAGTTACCGGGGACAGGGGGTCGGAAATACGCAGTATTTT.